One TCR beta chain is described in this entry. The data derive from a study of blood T cells in healthy people across ages. Trimming cost V 5 bases and J 1 base, with 8 bases left between them. The CDR3 runs to 13 residues. Germline assignment: CDR1 MNHEY and CDR2 SVGAGI. Using a J-beta primer mix together with a sample-barcoded 5' primer, a second PCR was run for about 6 to 11 cycles. TCRdb re-called the 5' RACE reads through MiXCR, storing one row per CDR3 protein. The sample holds just over 1 million distinct CDR3 sequences, 35% to 50% seen once. The material sequenced was blood. This TCR was sampled from a woman aged 55-75 years in good health. V and J are TRBV6-5 and TRBJ1-1; D gene ambiguous. CDR3 protein: CASSDNTNTEAFF. As DNA, the CDR3 is TGTGCCAGCAGTGATAACACGAACACTGAAGCTTTCTTT.